Each of the 3 T cell receptor beta chains below was sequenced from the same sample in a study of beta chain features in type 1 diabetes. The antigens for these receptors are not known. Study-level points and caveats: When Type 1 diabetes patients were examined, their TCRB CDR3s proved moderately but significantly shorter in all four CD4+ subsets.

The isolated RNA, all of it, was reverse transcribed, so expressed TCRB transcripts were what got sequenced. Assay: immunoSEQ multiplex PCR; the TCRdb copy retains only in-frame clones and omits some. The table shows about 340,000 clones, with roughly 9% occurring only once. Material for sequencing was central memory CD4+ T cells from blood. Every receptor here comes from a man aged 30-40 years with type 1 diabetes.

This clone was seen only a few times. The V call is TRBV30, the J call TRBJ1-6; D is unresolved. This CDR3 contains 12 residues. Germline V gives CDR1 GTSNPN, CDR2 SVGIG (reference sequence). V was shortened by 0 bases and J by 11 bases, with 8 bases between the two germline ends. The CDR3 is CAWSVDRTPLHF. DNA of the CDR3: TGTGCCTGGAGTGTCGACCGTACACCCCTCCACTTT. Combining the CDR3 with reference TRBV30 and TRBJ1-6 gives the whole variable domain SQTIHQWPATLVQPVGSPLSLECTVEGTSNPNLYWYRQAAGRGLQLLFYSVGIGQISSEVPQNLSASRPQDRQFILSSKKLLLSDSGFYLCAWSVDRTPLHFGNGTRLTVT.

This chain links TRBV7-2 with TRBJ1-2, with a weak D call TRBD1 (6 bases). The CDR3 consists of 15 residues. The germline V gene has CDR1 SGHTA and CDR2 FQGNSA. V was pared by 5 bases and J by 8 bases, with 21 bases between. CDR3: CASSAHPGGAEGYTF. CDR3 DNA: TGTGCCAGCAGCGCCCACCCGGGGGGCGCAGAGGGCTACACCTTC. Based on the CDR3 plus reference TRBV7-2 and TRBJ1-2, the full variable domain is GAGVSQSPSNKVTEKGKDVELRCDPISGHTALYWYRQSLGQGLEFLIYFQGNSAPDKSGLPSDRFSAERTGGSVSTLTIQRTQQEDSAVYLCASSAHPGGAEGYTFGSGTRLTVV.

This clone was counted only a few times. CDR3 in DNA: TGCGCCAGCAGCTTGGATCCCCGTACGAATGAGCAGTTCTTC. Residues: CASSLDPRTNEQFF. The J gene is TRBJ2-1, the V gene TRBV5-1; no clear D. The germline V gene encodes CDR1 SGHRS and CDR2 YFSETQ. The CDR3 is made up of 14 amino acids. The V end lost 0 bases, the J end lost 7 bases, and 11 bases lay between the germline ends.